This TCR beta chain was profiled in a study of blood T cell repertoires in COVID-19 (dated by TCRdb to 2018 to 2021). Background on the whole study: Samples from collaborators originated in the United States, Italy and Spain and spanned both the acute and convalescent phases of COVID-19. HLA class I and class II types, where available, came from metadata supplied by the sample provider rather than from assay-based typing. Samples came from the ongoing ImmuneRACE study (first 160 participants) plus 1,254 subjects from 6 global collaborators. Deeply sampled blood TCRbeta repertoires from subjects exposed to, actively infected with, or recovered from COVID-19 were included in the dataset. The prospective study material was composed of cDNA or gDNA derived from T cells, B-cell-depleted T cells, or PBMCs. The repertoires were released in a freely available public database intended as a resource for research on the immune response to SARS-CoV-2. The sample metadata nearly always contained a de-identified subject ID, COVID-19 status, age in years and sex. Here is what the overall study found, with its caveats: Clinical and demographic metadata were provided uncurated, with the amount varying by source and participant.

This clone has a count of ten or more. Its antigen has not been determined. No much larger clonotype is one base removed from it; base qualities were not supplied. Spanning cysteine to phenylalanine, the CDR3 consists of 14 amino acids. The DNA shown is the 42-base CDR3, in frame from base 1. The germline V gene encodes CDR1 LGHDT and CDR2 YNNKEL (reference sequence). Trimming takes 0 bases from V and 7 bases from J, and the germline ends sit 12 bases apart. The collaborating institutions used their own protocols to collect whole blood in K2EDTA tubes. For TCRbeta analysis, collaborators shipped samples as frozen whole blood, isolated PBMCs, or DNA extracted from either of those sample types. TCRbeta CDR3 regions were amplified from genomic DNA using the immunoSEQ Assay, a bias-controlled multiplex PCR. As for the original processing: The number of nucleated cells in each sample was estimated by amplification of reference gene primers within the assay. To quantify the absolute abundance of each unique TCRbeta CDR3 rearrangement, sequence reads were collapsed and filtered. For each sample, productive Simpson clonality was calculated as the square root of Simpson's diversity index across productive rearrangements. The table was pulled from immuneACCESS by TCRdb, which kept in-frame rearrangements only. Such tables lose some clones; where checked, under half of the loss comes from unresolved V genes, and the rest has no known cause. That table is the source of V, J and clone size, and D and trimming were worked out from the DNA. The sample has about 210,000 clones on record, 80% of them singletons. The ten largest clones add up to about 7.2% of the sample.

The TCR was taken from a woman between 65 and 79 years old with acute or convalescent COVID-19. Material: peripheral blood. Recombination joined TRBV3-1 (or the pseudogene TRBV3-2) with TRBJ1-2; TRBD1 is a weak D gene call, 5 bases matching. The CDR3 sequence is CASSQEFQGSGYTF. The DNA reads TGTGCCAGCAGCCAAGAATTTCAGGGTTCTGGCTACACCTTC.